This section outlines one TCR beta chain sequence together with its context. Antigen specificity is unknown. This record comes from a study of blood T cells in healthy people across ages. Study-level findings and limits: As age increased, TCR beta diversity per million T cells fell in a roughly linear fashion.

Primers used in a second PCR of roughly 6 to 11 cycles were a sample-barcoded 5' primer and a J-beta primer mix. Using its own MiXCR run on the 5' RACE reads, TCRdb lists one record per CDR3 protein. The repertoire holds more than 1.4 million distinct CDR3 sequences, with 42% as singletons. The CDR3 is made up of 16 amino acids. Germline assignment: CDR1 SGHDN and CDR2 FVKESK. Losses at the gene ends were 4 bases for V and 3 bases for J; bases not matched to a gene: 11. This TCR came from a woman aged 18-29 years in good health. The genes are TRBV14 and TRBJ2-7, with 8 bases identical to TRBD2. Sequenced: blood. CDR3 sequence reads: CASSRGGLEGVYEQYF. The CDR3 nucleotides are TGTGCCAGCAGCCGAGGGGGACTAGAGGGAGTCTACGAGCAGTACTTC. The whole variable domain, filled in from reference TRBV14 and TRBJ2-7, reads EAGVTQFPSHSVIEKGQTVTLRCDPISGHDNLYWYRRVMGKEIKFLLHFVKESKQDESGMPNNRFLAERTGGTYSTLKVQPAELEDSGVYFCASSRGGLEGVYEQYFGPGTRLTVT.